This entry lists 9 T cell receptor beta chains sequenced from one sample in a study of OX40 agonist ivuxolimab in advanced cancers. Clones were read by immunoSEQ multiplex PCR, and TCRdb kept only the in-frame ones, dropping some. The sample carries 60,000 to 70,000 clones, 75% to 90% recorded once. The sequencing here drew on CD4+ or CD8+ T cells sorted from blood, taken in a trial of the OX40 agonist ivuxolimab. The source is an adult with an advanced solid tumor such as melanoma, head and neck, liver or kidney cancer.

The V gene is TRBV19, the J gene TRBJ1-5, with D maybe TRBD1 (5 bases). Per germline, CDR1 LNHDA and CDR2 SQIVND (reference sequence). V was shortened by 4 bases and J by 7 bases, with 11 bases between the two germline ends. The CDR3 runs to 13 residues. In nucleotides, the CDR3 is TGTGCCAGTAGTAGCACGCGGGGGCAGCCCCAGCATTTT. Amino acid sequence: CASSSTRGQPQHF.

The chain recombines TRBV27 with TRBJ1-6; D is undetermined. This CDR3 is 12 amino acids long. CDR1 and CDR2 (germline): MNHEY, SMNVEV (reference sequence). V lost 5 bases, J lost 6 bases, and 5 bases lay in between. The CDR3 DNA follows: TGTGCCAGCAGTGACGTTAATTCACCCCTCCACTTT. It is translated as CASSDVNSPLHF.

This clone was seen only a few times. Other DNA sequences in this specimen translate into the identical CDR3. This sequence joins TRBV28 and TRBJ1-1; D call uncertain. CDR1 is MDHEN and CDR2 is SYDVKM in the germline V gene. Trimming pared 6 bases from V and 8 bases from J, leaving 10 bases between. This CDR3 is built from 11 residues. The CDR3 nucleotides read TGTGCCAGCAGGGGCAGACCAGAAGCTTTCTTT. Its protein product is CASRGRPEAFF.

The CDR3 nucleotides read TGTGCCAGCAGCCCGGAGATAGCTAACTATGGCTACACCTTC. Translating gives CASSPEIANYGYTF. The J gene is TRBJ1-2, the V gene TRBV5-4, with D unresolved. This CDR3 spans 14 amino acids. Per the germline V gene, CDR1 is SGHNT and CDR2 is YYREEE (reference sequence). Trimming shortened V by 4 bases and J by 0 bases, and 10 bases separated the two germline ends.

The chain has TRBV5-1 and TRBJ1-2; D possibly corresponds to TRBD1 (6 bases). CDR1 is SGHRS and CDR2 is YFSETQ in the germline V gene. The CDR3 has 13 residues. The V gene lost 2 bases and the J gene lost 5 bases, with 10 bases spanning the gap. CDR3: CASSFETGYGYTF. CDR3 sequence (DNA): TGCGCCAGCAGCTTCGAGACAGGTTATGGCTACACCTTC.

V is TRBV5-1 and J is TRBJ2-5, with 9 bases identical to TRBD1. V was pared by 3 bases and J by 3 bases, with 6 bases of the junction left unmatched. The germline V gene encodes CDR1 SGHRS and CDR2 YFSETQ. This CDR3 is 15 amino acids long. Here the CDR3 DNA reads TGCGCCAGCAGCTCAGCCGGGACAGGGAAAGAGACCCAGTACTTC. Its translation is CASSSAGTGKETQYF.

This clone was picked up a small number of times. The CDR3 coding sequence is TGTGCCAGCAGCCAGGCTTTTCTCCCGGCGGGGACGAACACCGGGGAGCTGTTTTTT. Its protein is CASSQAFLPAGTNTGELFF. V usage is TRBV4-2 and J usage is TRBJ2-2, with D possibly being TRBD2 (6 bases). Trimming pared 3 bases from V and 0 bases from J, leaving 20 bases between. The CDR3 extends over 19 amino acids. Germline V gives CDR1 LGHNA, CDR2 YNFKEQ.

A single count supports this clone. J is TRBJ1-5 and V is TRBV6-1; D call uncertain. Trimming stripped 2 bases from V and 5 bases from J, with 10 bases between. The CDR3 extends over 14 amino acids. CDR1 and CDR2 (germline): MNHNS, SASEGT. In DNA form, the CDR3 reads TGTGCCAGCAGTGAATACCGGATTGATCAGCCCCAGCATTTT. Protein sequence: CASSEYRIDQPQHF.

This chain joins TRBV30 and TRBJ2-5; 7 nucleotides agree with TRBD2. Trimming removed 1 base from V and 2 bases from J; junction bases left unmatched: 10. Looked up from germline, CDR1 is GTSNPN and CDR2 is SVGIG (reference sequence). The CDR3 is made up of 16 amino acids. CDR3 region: CAWSAKGSSGQETQYF. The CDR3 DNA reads TGTGCCTGGAGTGCCAAGGGTTCTAGCGGACAAGAGACCCAGTACTTC.